This T cell receptor beta chain derives from a study of a mutant IDH1 vaccine in newly diagnosed glioma. Overall study: Sex distribution of treated patients was approximately 60% male and roughly 38% female; mean age was around 40 years.

A word on this clone: Its cognate antigen is unknown.

Germline assignment: CDR1 SGHKS and CDR2 YYEKEE (reference sequence). V was shortened by 5 bases and J by 0 bases, with 8 bases between the two germline ends. The CDR3 runs to 13 residues. Time point here: week 35, safety follow-up. In the vaccine, a single dose held 300 ug of the mutant IDH1 20-mer peptide, along with topical imiquimod. The protocol was immunoSEQ multiplex PCR, while the TCRdb copy is restricted to in-frame clones and leaves out a portion. The repertoire holds some 71,000 clones, around 84% seen once, with roughly 2% in the top ten. Sample: PBMCs, taken from a glioma patient whose treatment included an IDH1 peptide vaccine. The chain carries TRBV5-5 and TRBJ2-5; D may be TRBD1 (5 bases). The sequence came from a young man with glioma. This chain's CDR3 is CASSWTHQETQYF. The CDR3 bases are TGTGCCAGCAGTTGGACACACCAAGAGACCCAGTACTTC.